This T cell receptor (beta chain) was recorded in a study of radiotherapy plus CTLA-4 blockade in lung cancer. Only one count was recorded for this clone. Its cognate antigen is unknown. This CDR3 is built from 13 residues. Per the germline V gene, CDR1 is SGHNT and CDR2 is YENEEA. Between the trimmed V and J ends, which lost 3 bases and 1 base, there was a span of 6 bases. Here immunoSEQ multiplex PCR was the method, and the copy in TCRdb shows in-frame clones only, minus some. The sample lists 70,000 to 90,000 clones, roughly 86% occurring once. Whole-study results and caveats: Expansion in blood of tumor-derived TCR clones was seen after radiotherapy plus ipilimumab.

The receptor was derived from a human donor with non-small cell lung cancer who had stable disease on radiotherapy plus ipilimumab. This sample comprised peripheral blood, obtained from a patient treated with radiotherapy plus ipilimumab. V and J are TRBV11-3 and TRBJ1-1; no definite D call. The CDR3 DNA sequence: TGTGCCAGCAGCTTCGGACGGAACACTGAAGCTTTCTTT. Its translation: CASSFGRNTEAFF. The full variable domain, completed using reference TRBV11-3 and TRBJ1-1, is EAGVVQSPRYKIIEKKQPVAFWCNPISGHNTLYWYLQNLGQGPELLIRYENEEAVDDSQLPKDRFSAERLKGVDSTLKIQPAELGDSAVYLCASSFGRNTEAFFGQGTRLTVV.